This TCR beta chain is drawn from a study of T cells in Graves' hyperthyroidism and ophthalmopathy. There were TCR beta CDR3 regions amplified from RNA transcripts. The HTBI primer set drove a first-round RT-PCR of the TCR CDR3. MiXCR, applied by TCRdb to the multiplex PCR reads, yields one record per CDR3 protein. The data contain roughly 380,000 distinct CDR3 sequences, about 13% of them singletons. Remarks on this clonotype: Its antigen is currently unknown.

The CDR3 length is 16 residues. The V gene's germline CDR1 is KGHSH and CDR2 LQKENI. The junction had 5 bases not matched to a gene; V was cut back by 3 bases and J by 0 bases. Study results and limitations: Also found in blood were most expanded thyroid clonotypes above 0.001. Stable hyperthyroidism and ophthalmopathy were separated using 13 V-J signatures.

This sequence joins TRBV18 and TRBJ2-7, with TRBD1 identical over 10 bases. This sequence was found in a man aged 25 to 45 with Graves' hyperthyroidism that later progressed to Graves' ophthalmopathy. Sequences were obtained from blood. CDR3 loop: CASSPRTGGNSYEQYF. The CDR3 DNA reads as TGTGCCAGCTCACCTAGGACAGGGGGTAACTCCTACGAGCAGTACTTC.